What follows is one T cell receptor beta chain and its context. In this sample, this clone turned up a few times. Its target antigen remains unknown. Qualities for individual bases were not recorded, and no much larger clone is one base off. The record originates from a study of blood T cell repertoires in COVID-19 (dated by TCRdb to 2019 to 2021). Background on the whole study: Collaborator samples came from the United States, Italy and Spain and covered acute and convalescent phases of COVID-19. Sample metadata almost always included a de-identified subject ID, COVID-19 status, age in years and sex. The material from the prospective study consisted of cDNA or gDNA derived from T cells, B-cell-depleted T cells, or PBMCs. Deeply sampled blood TCRbeta repertoires from subjects exposed to, actively infected with, or recovered from COVID-19 were included in the dataset. A freely available public database, intended as a resource for researchers studying the immune response to SARS-CoV-2, is where the repertoires were released. HLA class I and class II types, where available, came from metadata supplied by the sample provider rather than from assay-based typing. The samples were drawn from the first 160 participants of the ongoing ImmuneRACE study and from 1,200 or so subjects provided by 6 global collaborators.

Collaborating institutions collected whole blood in K2EDTA tubes following their own protocols. For TCRbeta analysis, collaborators shipped samples as frozen whole blood, isolated PBMCs, or DNA extracted from either of those sample types. What the authors observed across the whole study: Clinical and demographic metadata were provided uncurated, with the amount varying by source and participant.

TCRbeta CDR3 regions were amplified from genomic DNA by means of the immunoSEQ Assay, a bias-controlled multiplex PCR. On the study's bioinformatics: Nucleated cell counts per sample were estimated from amplification of reference gene primers within the assay. To quantify the absolute abundance of each unique TCRbeta CDR3 rearrangement, sequence reads were collapsed and filtered. For each sample, productive Simpson clonality was calculated as the square root of Simpson's diversity index across productive rearrangements. Sourced from immuneACCESS, this table was stored by TCRdb with only in-frame sequences that have V and J called. A share of the clones is absent; for the studies checked, an unresolved V gene accounts for under half, and the remainder has no known explanation. V and J calls and clone size follow that table, whereas D and trimming were derived from the DNA. Present in this sample are under 300,000 clones, roughly three quarters of which were seen just once. The ten largest clones add up to roughly 4% of the sample.

V is pared back by 8 bases and J by 6 bases, with 19 bases lying between the germline termini. Via the germline V gene, CDR1 is ENHRY and CDR2 SYGVKD. The CDR3 runs 14 amino acids, cysteine and phenylalanine included. Only CDR3 DNA remains: 42 bases, in frame from the first base. This receptor chain uses TRBV10-3 and TRBJ1-2, with the D gene not confidently named. Sample: peripheral blood. This TCR was recovered from a woman between 40 and 50 years old with active or convalescent COVID-19. The CDR3 has the sequence CAIGERDLEDGYTF. The base sequence is TGTGCCATCGGAGAGAGGGATTTAGAGGATGGCTACACCTTC.